Listed below are T cell receptor beta chains from one sample, sequenced in a study of cytomegalovirus exposure and HLA in healthy donors. TCRdb keeps only in-frame clones here, not all; method: immunoSEQ multiplex PCR. This table has 170,000 or so clones, 75% to 85% appearing once. Source material: PBMCs. These receptors originate from a woman in her thirties in good health and CMV-seropositive. Each CDR3 is given without its conserved first and last residue.

V	J	CDR3
TRBV5-1	TRBJ2-3	ASSQVPTQQAQY
TRBV6-6	TRBJ2-7	ASSYLSESEQY
TRBV5-6	TRBJ2-1	ASSLAGGGNEQF
TRBV27	TRBJ2-5	ASSFGGASEETQY
TRBV20-1	TRBJ1-2	SAFQGGYT
TRBV6-5	TRBJ2-3	ASSYSWLAGTDTQY
TRBV2	TRBJ2-1	ASMGQGNEQF
TRBV18	TRBJ1-3	ASSLARGPSYSGNTIY
TRBV6-5	TRBJ2-7	ASRDRGRGSYEQY
TRBV5-1	TRBJ2-7	ASSTAGGPYEQY
TRBV15	TRBJ1-2	ATSRDGGSPSRGYT
TRBV28	TRBJ2-5	ASSFGGLGETQY
TRBV6-4	TRBJ2-3	ASSDGTLDADTQY
TRBV28	TRBJ2-2	ASSLQDRGGTGELF
TRBV7-2	TRBJ1-3	ASSLGAQSTIY
TRBV25-1	TRBJ1-4	ASSEYFGSRNEKLF
TRBV30	TRBJ1-2	AWSIHRDGYT
TRBV7-2	TRBJ1-1	ASSLRTGSGTEAF
TRBV12-5	TRBJ1-2	ASGLGQGILYGYT
TRBV4-1	TRBJ2-1	ASSQVSLRGGRDEQF
TRBV27	TRBJ1-2	ASSPRGRGEGYT
TRBV10-3	TRBJ2-2	AIKGAGANTGELF
TRBV11-2	TRBJ1-1	ASSLGGGSHNTEAF
TRBV5-8	TRBJ1-5	ASSLDRGRVQPQH
TRBV15	TRBJ2-1	ATSGYWTGSSYNEQF
TRBV6-1	TRBJ1-1	ASSEAGGRTEAF
TRBV6-5	TRBJ1-6	ASSYGTGASPLH
TRBV30	TRBJ1-4	AWTGGNEKLF
TRBV27	TRBJ1-4	ASSYTRNEKLF
TRBV27	TRBJ2-7	ASSYLGTSYEQY
TRBV7-9	TRBJ1-1	ASSSDPGQGKGNTEAF
TRBV5-1	TRBJ2-1	ASSLSGSSYNEQF
TRBV7-8	TRBJ1-4	ASSLNQGASNEKLF
TRBV9	TRBJ2-2	ASSGEGRAGELF
TRBV27	TRBJ2-1	ASSLSVQNEQF
TRBV28	TRBJ1-4	ASSLGGDDEKLF
TRBV14	TRBJ2-1	ASSLGQWFANEQF